These 3 T cell receptor beta chains originate from one sample sequenced in a study of T cells of healthy individuals. MiXCR, applied by TCRdb to the 5' RACE reads, yields one record per CDR3 protein. The table shows around 53,000 distinct CDR3 sequences, with roughly 14% occurring only once. Receptors were obtained from a human donor in good health.

The J gene is TRBJ1-3, the V gene TRBV20-1; D is uncertain. Trimming shortened V by 3 bases and J by 0 bases, and 12 bases separated the two germline ends. This CDR3 is 15 amino acids long. Looked up from germline, CDR1 is DFQATT and CDR2 is SNEGSKA (reference sequence). The CDR3 region is CSASRAGLSGNTIYF. The DNA of the CDR3 is TGCAGTGCTAGCCGCGCAGGACTCTCTGGAAACACCATATATTTT.

This clonotype occurred a few times. The chain joins TRBV19 to TRBJ2-3, with 8 nucleotides matching TRBD2. V lost 0 bases and J lost 4; bases outside the gene matches: 6. This CDR3 comprises 16 residues. The germline gives CDR1 LNHDA, CDR2 SQIVND (reference sequence). CDR3 in amino acids: CASSIDRGGLSDTQYF. CDR3 DNA: TGTGCCAGTAGTATAGACCGGGGGGGCCTGTCAGATACGCAGTATTTT.

This rearrangement joins TRBV6-5 to TRBJ2-2; tentative D call: TRBD2 (6 bases). CDR3 length equals 18 residues. The germline V and J ends were trimmed by 0 bases and 6 bases, with 20 bases remaining between them. The V gene's germline CDR1 is MNHEY and CDR2 SVGAGI. The CDR3 nucleotides read TGTGCCAGCAGTTACTCGAAATCAGGAGGCGGGGAATCCGGGGAGCTGTTTTTT. Protein: CASSYSKSGGGESGELFF.